This TCR beta chain was captured in a study of early T cells in non-severe SARS-CoV-2 infection. TCRdb itself ran the 5' RACE reads through MiXCR, one entry per CDR3 protein. Of approximately 46,000 distinct CDR3 sequences in the sample, approximately 8.5% were seen once. The V segment lost 5 bases and the J segment 1 base; nucleotides outside the gene matches: 2. This CDR3 has 13 residues. Germline V lookup: CDR1 MNHEY, CDR2 SVGEGT. The sample taken for sequencing was whole blood. The sequence came from an adult who was a healthcare worker with PCR-confirmed SARS-CoV-2 infection or an uninfected control (not recorded which). The rearrangement joins TRBV6-2 or TRBV6-3 to TRBJ2-7; 7 bases match TRBD1. The CDR3: CASSKGQSYEQYF. Written as DNA, the CDR3 is TGTGCCAGCAGTAAGGGACAGTCCTACGAGCAGTACTTC.